The clone carrying this TCR beta chain was counted between two and nine times. This record belongs to a study of T-cell memory formation after mild COVID-19. TCRdb recomputed calls from the 5' RACE reads with MiXCR, one row per CDR3 protein. The sample has roughly 320,000 distinct CDR3 sequences, 25% to 30% seen once; the top ten hold 13%. Germline-derived CDR1 and CDR2 are DFQATT and SNEGSKA (reference sequence). V lost 7 bases and J 2 bases, leaving 15 bases between the germline ends. The CDR3 has 13 amino acids. The source is an adult woman who had mild COVID-19 (a few samples of this study predate the infection). Cell type and time point are not known. The chain combines TRBV20-1 with TRBJ2-7; possibly TRBD1 or TRBD2 for D (5 bases each). The specimen was PBMCs or a T cell subset sorted from them (not recorded which). The CDR3 here is CSVKPGRAYEQYF. The CDR3, as DNA: TGCAGTGTTAAGCCGGGACGAGCCTACGAGCAGTACTTC.